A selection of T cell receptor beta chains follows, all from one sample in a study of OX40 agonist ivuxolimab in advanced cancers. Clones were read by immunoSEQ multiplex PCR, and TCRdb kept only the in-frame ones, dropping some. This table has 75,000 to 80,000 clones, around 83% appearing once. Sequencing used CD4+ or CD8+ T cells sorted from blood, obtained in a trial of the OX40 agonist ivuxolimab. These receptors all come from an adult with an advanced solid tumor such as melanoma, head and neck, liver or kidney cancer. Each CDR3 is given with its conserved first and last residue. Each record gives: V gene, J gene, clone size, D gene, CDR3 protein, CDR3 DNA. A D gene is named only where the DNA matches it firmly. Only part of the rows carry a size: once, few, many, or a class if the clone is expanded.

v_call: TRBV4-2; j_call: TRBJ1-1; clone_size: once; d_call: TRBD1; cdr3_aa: CASSPGQGEAEAFF; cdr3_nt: TGTGCCAGCAGCCCAGGACAGGGAGAAGCTGAAGCTTTCTTT
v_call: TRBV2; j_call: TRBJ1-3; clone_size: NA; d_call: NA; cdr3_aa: CASSTLDSRSGNTIYF; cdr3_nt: TGTGCCAGCAGTACCCTTGACAGTCGCTCTGGAAACACCATATATTTT
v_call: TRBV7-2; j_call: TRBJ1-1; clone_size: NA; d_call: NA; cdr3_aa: CASSKQENTEAFF; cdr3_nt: TGTGCCAGCAGCAAACAGGAGAACACTGAAGCTTTCTTT
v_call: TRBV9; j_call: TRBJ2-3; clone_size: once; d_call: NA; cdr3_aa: CASSVGESTDTQYF; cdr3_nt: TGTGCCAGCAGCGTAGGAGAGTCCACAGATACGCAGTATTTT
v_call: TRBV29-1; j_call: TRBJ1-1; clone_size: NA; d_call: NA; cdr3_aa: CSVSRNTEAFF; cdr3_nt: TGCAGCGTTTCTAGGAACACTGAAGCTTTCTTT
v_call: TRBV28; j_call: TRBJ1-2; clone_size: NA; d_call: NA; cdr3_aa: CASSFWGLDYGYTF; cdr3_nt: TGTGCCAGCAGTTTTTGGGGGCTCGACTATGGCTACACCTTC
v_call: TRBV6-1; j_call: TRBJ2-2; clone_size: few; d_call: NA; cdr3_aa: CASQGLNTGELFF; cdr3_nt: TGTGCCTCCCAGGGCCTGAACACCGGGGAGCTGTTTTTT
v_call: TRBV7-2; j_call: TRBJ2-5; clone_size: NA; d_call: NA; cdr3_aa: CAIPLGGGPEETQYF; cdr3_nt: TGTGCCATCCCCTTAGGGGGAGGGCCGGAGGAGACCCAGTACTTC
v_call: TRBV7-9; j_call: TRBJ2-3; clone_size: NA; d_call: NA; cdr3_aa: CASSLGQGADTQYF; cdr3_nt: TGTGCCAGCAGCTTAGGTCAGGGCGCAGATACGCAGTATTTT
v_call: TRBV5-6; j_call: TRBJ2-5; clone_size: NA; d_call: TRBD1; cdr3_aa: CASSFRDRAFTGETQYF; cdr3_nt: TGTGCCAGCAGCTTCCGGGACAGAGCCTTTACGGGAGAGACCCAGTACTTC
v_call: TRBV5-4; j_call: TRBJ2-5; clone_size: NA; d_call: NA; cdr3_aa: CASSLRDETQYF; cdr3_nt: TGTGCCAGCAGCTTGAGGGATGAGACCCAGTACTTC
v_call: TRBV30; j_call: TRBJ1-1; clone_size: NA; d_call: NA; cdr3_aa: CAWWDTANTEAFF; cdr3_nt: TGTGCCTGGTGGGACACGGCGAACACTGAAGCTTTCTTT